These 27 T cell receptor beta chains share one sample of origin, sequenced in a study of T cells in Graves' hyperthyroidism and ophthalmopathy. From RNA transcripts, TCR beta CDR3 regions were amplified. HTBI primers drove first-round RT-PCR of the TCR CDR3. In TCRdb, the multiplex PCR reads were re-called with MiXCR into one record per CDR3 protein. This sample has approximately 330,000 distinct CDR3 sequences, with about an eighth found just once. The sequencing input was blood. These receptors all come from a woman aged 40 to 50 with Graves' ophthalmopathy.

This clonotype was found many times. This rearrangement joins TRBV2 to TRBJ1-4; the D is unclear. Trimming took 7 bases from V and 0 from J, leaving 9 bases between them. The CDR3 runs to 14 residues. Germline V gene sequence: CDR1 SNHLY, CDR2 FYNNEI. The CDR3 spells CASISLATNEKLFF. In DNA, the CDR3 is TGTGCCAGCATTTCCCTTGCAACTAATGAAAAACTGTTTTTT.

The chain is built from TRBV24-1 and TRBJ2-2, with TRBD1 as a possible D gene (6 bases). This CDR3 contains 17 residues. Germline V gives CDR1 KGHDR, CDR2 SFDVKD. V was cut by 5 bases and J by 1 base, with 16 bases left in between. CDR3 in amino acids: CATSVIPGRGNTGELFF. CDR3 DNA: TGTGCCACCAGTGTTATTCCGGGCAGGGGGAACACCGGGGAGCTGTTTTTT.

The rearrangement uses TRBV29-1 and TRBJ1-2; D gene unclear. The V and J ends lost 2 bases and 4 bases respectively, with 8 bases between them. From germline, CDR1 is SQVTM and CDR2 ANQGSEA. This CDR3 comprises 12 residues. The CDR3 nucleotides are TGCAGCGTTGAAAAGGCAATCTATGGCTACACCTTC. This codes for CSVEKAIYGYTF. Full variable domain (outside the CDR3, taken from reference TRBV29-1 and TRBJ1-2): SAVISQKPSRDICQRGTSLTIQCQVDSQVTMMFWYRQQPGQSLTLIATANQGSEATYESGFVIDKFPISRPNLTFSTLTVSNMSPEDSSIYLCSVEKAIYGYTFGSGTRLTVV.

In this sample, this clonotype turned up many times. The chain combines TRBV7-2 with TRBJ2-3; either TRBD1 or TRBD2 may supply D (6 bases each). This CDR3 region has 15 residues. V shed 1 base and J shed 5 bases, with 13 bases lying between them. CDR1 SGHTA and CDR2 FQGNSA come from the germline V gene. Here the CDR3 reads CASSLEGGGRDTQYF. In nucleotides, the CDR3 is TGTGCCAGCAGCTTAGAGGGGGGAGGAAGAGATACGCAGTATTTT.

The V call is TRBV20-1, the J call TRBJ1-6; 10 positions agree with TRBD1. After removal of 6 bases from V and 8 bases from J, the junction contained 1 base not matched to a gene. This CDR3 has 12 residues. Looked up from germline, CDR1 is DFQATT and CDR2 is SNEGSKA (reference sequence). CDR3 region: CSAGQGYSPLHF. The CDR3 DNA reads as TGCAGTGCGGGACAGGGGTATTCACCCCTCCACTTT.

At least ten counts were recorded for this clonotype. The V and J genes are TRBV11-1 and TRBJ1-1; D ambiguous. Per germline, CDR1 SGHAT and CDR2 FQDESV (reference sequence). V shed 5 bases and J shed 2 bases, with 12 bases lying between them. This CDR3 has 14 residues. This CDR3 reads CASSGKWRNTEAFF. CDR3 coding DNA: TGTGCCAGCAGCGGAAAGTGGAGAAACACTGAAGCTTTCTTT.

V is TRBV6-5 and J is TRBJ1-6; D not certain. The germline V and J ends were trimmed by 0 bases and 12 bases, with 6 bases remaining between them. Germline-derived CDR1 and CDR2 are MNHEY and SVGAGI. This CDR3 is 12 amino acids long. The CDR3 bases are TGTGCCAGCAGTTACTCAGAGGGACCCCTCCACTTT. Translation gives CASSYSEGPLHF.

With respect to this clonotype: A much bigger clone sits one base away, suggesting this may be a read error. This rearrangement joins TRBV6-1 to TRBJ1-4; possible D gene TRBD1, 5 bases. This CDR3 has 16 residues. The germline V gene encodes CDR1 MNHNS and CDR2 SASEGT. The CDR3 region is CTSTSLQESTNEKLFF. The CDR3 region has the DNA TGTACCAGCACCTCCCTACAGGAGTCAACTAATGAAAAACTGTTTTTT.

Remarks on this clonotype: A much bigger clone sits one base away, suggesting this may be a read error. This chain connects TRBV5-6 to TRBJ2-1; no definite D call. The CDR3 is 11 amino acids. Germline-derived CDR1 and CDR2 are SGHDT and YYEEEE. CDR3 loop: CASSYNNEQSF. CDR3 nucleotides: TGTGCCAGCAGCTATAACAATGAGCAGTCCTTC.

This clonotype showed up just a few times. One end of the junction is discordant with germline, which a read error may explain. The rearrangement uses TRBV19 and TRBJ1-2; D is possibly TRBD1 (5 bases). The germline V gene encodes CDR1 LNHDA and CDR2 SQIVND (reference sequence). CDR3 length: 13 residues. DNA of the CDR3: TGTGCCAGTAGTATAGTTCGGGACTATGGTTACACCTTC. This encodes CASSIVRDYGYTF. Full variable domain (outside the CDR3, taken from reference TRBV19 and TRBJ1-2): DGGITQSPKYLFRKEGQNVTLSCEQNLNHDAMYWYRQDPGQGLRLIYYSQIVNDFQKGDIAEGYSVSREKKESFPLTVTSAQKNPTAFYLCASSIVRDYGYTFGSGTRLTVV.

This clonotype was recorded at least ten times. This chain uses TRBV13 with TRBJ2-3, with 8 bases that match TRBD2. The germline CDR1 and CDR2 sequences are PRHDT and FYEKMQ (reference sequence). The CDR3 length is 16 residues. V gave up 5 bases and J gave up 2 bases; unmatched junction bases: 9. This chain's CDR3 is CASSLLSGRTTDTQYF. The CDR3 DNA is TGTGCCAGCAGCCTCCTCAGCGGGAGAACCACAGATACGCAGTATTTT.

This clonotype was detected only a few times. The V and J genes are TRBV9 and TRBJ2-5, with 7 bases aligning to TRBD2. CDR3 length: 15 amino acids. Germline V gives CDR1 SGDLS, CDR2 YYNGEE. With 1 base clipped from V and 5 bases from J, the junction kept 8 bases outside the gene matches. DNA for the CDR3: TGTGCCAGCAGCGTAATGGGCGGGAGAGGGGAGACCCAGTACTTC. Protein sequence: CASSVMGGRGETQYF.

This clonotype has a handful of counts. The chain carries TRBV10-2 and TRBJ2-5, with D unclear. The germline V gene has CDR1 WSHSY and CDR2 SAAADI. The CDR3 has 12 amino acids. Trimming left V 6 bases short and J 2 bases short, with 7 bases between. CDR3 protein: CASRNYQETQYF. The DNA of the CDR3 is TGCGCCAGCAGAAACTATCAAGAGACCCAGTACTTC.

This clonotype was observed many times. The V and J genes are TRBV12-5 and TRBJ2-7; 7 positions agree with TRBD1. Unmatched junction bases numbered 8, after V lost 6 bases and J lost 3 bases. CDR3 size: 14 residues. CDR1 and CDR2 from the germline V gene are LGHNT and FRNRAP. This CDR3 reads CASGGQTTSYEQYF. In nucleotides, the CDR3 is TGTGCTAGTGGGGGACAGACGACGAGCTACGAGCAGTACTTC.

The genes are TRBV6-1 and TRBJ1-4; 8 bases are a match to TRBD1. Germline V lookup: CDR1 MNHNS, CDR2 SASEGT. The CDR3 covers 16 residues. V was clipped by 5 bases and J by 7 bases; unmatched bases: 12. For the CDR3, the DNA is TGTGCCAGCAGTACCCGGACAGGGCGGGGGGCTGAAAAACTGTTTTTT. Protein sequence: CASSTRTGRGAEKLFF.

In the case of this clonotype: It may be a read error: a sequence one base away is much more abundant. The rearrangement links TRBV9 to TRBJ1-2; TRBD1 matches at 8 bases. There are 13 residues in the CDR3. Germline values: CDR1 SGDLS, CDR2 YYNGEE. After removal of 7 bases from V and 9 bases from J, the junction contained 11 bases not matched to a gene. The DNA of the CDR3 is TGTGCCAGCGGCTTTGGGACAGGTATCAGCTACACCTTC. This sequence encodes CASGFGTGISYTF.

This sequence joins TRBV5-6 and TRBJ1-1, with unresolved D. V was shortened by 1 base and J by 3 bases, with 13 bases between the two germline ends. Germline CDR1 is SGHDT and CDR2 is YYEEEE. CDR3 length: 15 amino acids. CDR3 loop: CASSLNSLRDTEAFF. CDR3 DNA sequence: TGTGCCAGCAGCTTGAATTCACTCCGGGACACTGAAGCTTTCTTT.

The V and J genes are TRBV12-5 and TRBJ1-3; a possible D gene is TRBD1 (6 bases). Germline V gene sequence: CDR1 LGHNT, CDR2 FRNRAP. With 8 bases removed from V and 0 bases from J, the gap between germline ends came to 11 bases. The CDR3 has 14 amino acids. In DNA, the CDR3 is TGTGCTAGTTCCGGGGGCGCCTCTGGAAACACCATATATTTT. This encodes CASSGGASGNTIYF.

As for this clonotype: Just one base apart from a much larger clone, this may be a read error. The chain uses TRBV28 and TRBJ2-5, with 8 positions matching TRBD1. Germline V CDR1 and CDR2: MDHEN, SYDVKM. Germline trimming cut 5 bases from V and 4 bases from J; bases unmatched to any gene: 6. The CDR3 consists of 14 residues. CDR3: CASSASGTGETQYF. The CDR3 DNA sequence: TGTGCCAGCAGTGCCTCCGGGACAGGAGAGACCCAGTACTTC.

In its sample, this clonotype was seen many times. DNA of the CDR3: TGTGCCAGCAGTTTTCTGCTAGCGGGAGTGGGGGAGCAGTTCTTC. Encoded protein: CASSFLLAGVGEQFF. The chain uses TRBV28 and TRBJ2-1, with 10 nucleotides matching TRBD2. V dropped 3 bases and J dropped 10; count of bases not matched to a gene: 9. Germline V lookup: CDR1 MDHEN, CDR2 SYDVKM. The CDR3 length is 15 residues. Based on the CDR3 plus reference TRBV28 and TRBJ2-1, the full variable domain is DVKVTQSSRYLVKRTGEKVFLECVQDMDHENMFWYRQDPGLGLRLIYFSYDVKMKEKGDIPEGYSVSREKKERFSLILESASTNQTSMYLCASSFLLAGVGEQFFGPGTRLTVL.

The chain carries TRBV7-8 and TRBJ2-1; the match to TRBD1 covers 8 bases. Trimming removed 1 base from V and 7 bases from J; junction bases left unmatched: 9. Per the germline V gene, CDR1 is SGHVS and CDR2 is FQNEAQ. This CDR3 comprises 16 residues. The CDR3 region is CASSLGGRGLANEQFF. The CDR3 DNA is TGTGCCAGCAGCTTAGGAGGCAGGGGGCTAGCGAATGAGCAGTTCTTC. Drawing the rest from reference TRBV7-8 and TRBJ2-1, the complete variable domain is GAGVSQSPRYKVAKRGQDVALRCDPISGHVSLFWYQQALGQGPEFLTYFQNEAQLDKSGLPSDRFFAERPEGSVSTLKIQRTQQEDSAVYLCASSLGGRGLANEQFFGPGTRLTVL.

This clonotype was recorded at least ten times. This chain joins TRBV7-9 and TRBJ1-2; 7 bases map to TRBD1. V lost 5 bases and J lost 0; bases outside the gene matches: 6. This CDR3 is 15 amino acids long. Germline V gives CDR1 SEHNR, CDR2 FQNEAQ (reference sequence). CDR3 nucleotides: TGTGCCAGCAGCCGGGACAGTTCAGCTAACTATGGCTACACCTTC. Protein sequence: CASSRDSSANYGYTF. Based on the CDR3 plus reference TRBV7-9 and TRBJ1-2, the full variable domain is DTGVSQNPRHKITKRGQNVTFRCDPISEHNRLYWYRQTLGQGPEFLTYFQNEAQLEKSRLLSDRFSAERPKGSFSTLEIQRTEQGDSAMYLCASSRDSSANYGYTFGSGTRLTVV.

This clonotype was seen a few times. The J gene is TRBJ1-2, the V gene TRBV6-1; 9 nucleotides agree with TRBD1. The CDR3 contains 15 residues. Germline values: CDR1 MNHNS, CDR2 SASEGT. The V gene end was trimmed by 4 bases and the J gene end by 8 bases; junction bases not matched to a gene: 11. This CDR3 reads CASSGVTGGSSGYTF. In DNA form, the CDR3 reads TGTGCCAGCAGTGGAGTTACAGGGGGCTCTAGCGGCTACACCTTC.

The V gene is TRBV5-1, the J gene TRBJ2-7; D may match TRBD1 or TRBD2 (5 bases each). This CDR3 contains 15 residues. Germline V gene sequence: CDR1 SGHRS, CDR2 YFSETQ. Trimming left V 0 bases short and J 4 bases short, with 14 bases between. CDR3 nucleotides: TGCGCCAGCAGCTTGGATGGGACGGCCAATTACGAGCAGTACTTC. Translation gives CASSLDGTANYEQYF.

This clonotype came up many times. The chain recombines TRBV6-5 with TRBJ1-1, with a tentative D call TRBD1 (5 bases). CDR3 length: 17 residues. Between the trimmed V and J ends, which lost 0 bases and 6 bases, there was a span of 20 bases. Germline lookup yields CDR1 MNHEY and CDR2 SVGAGI. Here the CDR3 reads CASSYSARSGPHAEAFF. CDR3 coding DNA: TGTGCCAGCAGTTACTCAGCCAGATCGGGACCACACGCTGAAGCTTTCTTT.

This sequence joins TRBV6-1 and TRBJ2-7, with D possibly being TRBD1 (6 bases). CDR3 length: 15 residues. V gave up 8 bases and J gave up 1 base, with 18 bases separating them. Germline loops: CDR1 MNHNS, CDR2 SASEGT. The CDR3 is CASVSLGTISYEQYF. Here the CDR3 DNA reads TGTGCCAGCGTCAGCTTAGGGACAATTTCCTACGAGCAGTACTTC.

The CDR3 sequence is CASRAGFEKLFF. The CDR3 region has the DNA TGTGCCAGCAGGGCAGGGTTTGAAAAACTGTTTTTT. The V and J genes are TRBV6-1 and TRBJ1-4; a possible D gene is TRBD1 (5 bases). CDR1 MNHNS and CDR2 SASEGT come from the germline V gene. Trimming stripped 6 bases from V and 7 bases from J, with 9 bases between. This CDR3 region has 12 residues.